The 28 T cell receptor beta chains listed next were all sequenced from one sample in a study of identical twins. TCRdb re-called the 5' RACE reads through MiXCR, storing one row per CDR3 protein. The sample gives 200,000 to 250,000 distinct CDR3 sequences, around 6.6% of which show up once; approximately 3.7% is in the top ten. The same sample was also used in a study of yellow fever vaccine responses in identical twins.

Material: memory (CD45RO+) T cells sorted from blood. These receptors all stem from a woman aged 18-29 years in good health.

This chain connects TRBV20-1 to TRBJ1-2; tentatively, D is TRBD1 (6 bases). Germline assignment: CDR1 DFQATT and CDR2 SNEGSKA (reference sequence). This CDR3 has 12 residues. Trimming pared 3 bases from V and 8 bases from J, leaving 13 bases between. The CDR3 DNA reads TGCAGTGCTAGGTCACAGGGAGGGGGCTACACCTTC. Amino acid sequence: CSARSQGGGYTF.

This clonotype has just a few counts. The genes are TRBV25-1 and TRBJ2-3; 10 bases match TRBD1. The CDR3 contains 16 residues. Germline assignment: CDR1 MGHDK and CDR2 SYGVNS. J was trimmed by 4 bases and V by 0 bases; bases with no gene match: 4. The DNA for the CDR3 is TGTGCCAGCAGTGAATACGTGGACAGGGGGGCAGATACGCAGTATTTT. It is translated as CASSEYVDRGADTQYF. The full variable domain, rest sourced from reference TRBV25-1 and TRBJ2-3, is EADIYQTPRYLVIGTGKKITLECSQTMGHDKMYWYQQDPGMELHLIHYSYGVNSTEKGDLSSESTVSRIRTEHFPLTLESARPSHTSQYLCASSEYVDRGADTQYFGPGTRLTVL.

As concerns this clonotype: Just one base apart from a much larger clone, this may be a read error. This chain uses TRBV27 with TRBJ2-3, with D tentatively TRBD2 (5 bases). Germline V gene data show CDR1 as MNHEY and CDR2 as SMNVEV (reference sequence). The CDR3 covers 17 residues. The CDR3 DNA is TGTGCCAACAGTTTTAGTCCGGGAATAGGGAGCACAGATACGCAGTATTTT. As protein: CANSFSPGIGSTDTQYF.

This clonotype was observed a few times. As DNA, the CDR3 is TGTGCCAGCAGCCTCCTGGGTAGCGGGACCTATGAGCAGTTCTTC. Translated, it gives CASSLLGSGTYEQFF. This chain links TRBV5-6 with TRBJ2-1, with 8 bases that match TRBD2. Germline V gene lookup returns CDR1 SGHDT and CDR2 YYEEEE. This CDR3 region has 15 residues. Unmatched junction bases numbered 11, after V lost 4 bases and J lost 8 bases.

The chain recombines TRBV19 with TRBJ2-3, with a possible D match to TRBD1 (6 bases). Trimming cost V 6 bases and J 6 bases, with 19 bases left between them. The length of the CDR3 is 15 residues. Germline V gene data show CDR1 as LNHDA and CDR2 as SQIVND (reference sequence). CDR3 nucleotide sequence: TGTGCCAGTAGCTCTCCGGGACACCTTCAGGATACGCAGTATTTT. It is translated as CASSSPGHLQDTQYF.

The CDR3 here is CASSVKGNTEAFF. As DNA, the CDR3 is TGTGCCAGCAGCGTAAAAGGGAACACTGAAGCTTTCTTT. J is TRBJ1-1 and V is TRBV9; D is unresolved. The CDR3 is made up of 13 amino acids. In germline, CDR1 is SGDLS, CDR2 YYNGEE. Trimming shortened V by 1 base and J by 1 base, and 5 bases separated the two germline ends.

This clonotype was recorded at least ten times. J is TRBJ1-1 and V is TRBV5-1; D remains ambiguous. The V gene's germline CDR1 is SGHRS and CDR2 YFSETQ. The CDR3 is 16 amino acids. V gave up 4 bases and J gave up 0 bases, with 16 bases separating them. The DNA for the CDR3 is TGCGCCAGCAGCCCGTCGGCACACCGTATGAACACTGAAGCTTTCTTT. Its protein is CASSPSAHRMNTEAFF.

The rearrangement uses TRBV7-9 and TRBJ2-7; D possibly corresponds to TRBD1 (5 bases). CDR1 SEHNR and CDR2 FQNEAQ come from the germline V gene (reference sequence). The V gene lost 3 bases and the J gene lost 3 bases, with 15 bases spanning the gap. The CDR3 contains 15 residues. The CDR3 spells CASSLDNERNYEQYF. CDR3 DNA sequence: TGTGCCAGCAGCTTGGACAACGAAAGGAACTACGAGCAGTACTTC.

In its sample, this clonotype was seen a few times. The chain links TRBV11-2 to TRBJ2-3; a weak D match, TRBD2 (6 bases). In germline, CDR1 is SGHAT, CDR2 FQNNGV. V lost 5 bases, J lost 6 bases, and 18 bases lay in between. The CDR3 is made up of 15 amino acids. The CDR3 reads CASSPVVARGDTQYF. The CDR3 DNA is TGTGCCAGCAGCCCAGTGGTAGCCCGGGGGGATACGCAGTATTTT.

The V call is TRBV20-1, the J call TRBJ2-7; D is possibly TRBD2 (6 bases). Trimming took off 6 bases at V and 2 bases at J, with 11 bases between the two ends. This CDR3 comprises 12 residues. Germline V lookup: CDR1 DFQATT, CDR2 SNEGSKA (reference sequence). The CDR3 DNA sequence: TGCAGTGCCTCGACTAGTCCCTACGAGCAGTACTTC. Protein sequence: CSASTSPYEQYF.

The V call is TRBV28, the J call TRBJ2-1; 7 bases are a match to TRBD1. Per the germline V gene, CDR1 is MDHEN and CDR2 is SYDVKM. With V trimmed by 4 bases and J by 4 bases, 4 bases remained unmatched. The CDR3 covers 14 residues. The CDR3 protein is CASSWDRLYNEQFF. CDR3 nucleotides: TGTGCCAGCAGTTGGGACAGACTGTACAATGAGCAGTTCTTC. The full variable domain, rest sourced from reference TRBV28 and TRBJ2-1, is DVKVTQSSRYLVKRTGEKVFLECVQDMDHENMFWYRQDPGLGLRLIYFSYDVKMKEKGDIPEGYSVSREKKERFSLILESASTNQTSMYLCASSWDRLYNEQFFGPGTRLTVL.

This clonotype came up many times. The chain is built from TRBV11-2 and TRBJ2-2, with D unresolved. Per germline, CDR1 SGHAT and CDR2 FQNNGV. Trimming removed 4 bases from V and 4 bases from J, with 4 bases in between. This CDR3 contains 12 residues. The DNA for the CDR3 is TGTGCCAGCAGCTCCAGCACCGGGGAGCTGTTTTTT. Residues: CASSSSTGELFF.

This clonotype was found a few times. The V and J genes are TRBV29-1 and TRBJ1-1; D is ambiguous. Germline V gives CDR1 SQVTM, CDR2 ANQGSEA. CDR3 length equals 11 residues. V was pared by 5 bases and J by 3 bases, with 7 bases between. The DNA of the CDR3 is TGCAGCGTTCGGGAGCACACTGAAGCTTTCTTT. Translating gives CSVREHTEAFF.

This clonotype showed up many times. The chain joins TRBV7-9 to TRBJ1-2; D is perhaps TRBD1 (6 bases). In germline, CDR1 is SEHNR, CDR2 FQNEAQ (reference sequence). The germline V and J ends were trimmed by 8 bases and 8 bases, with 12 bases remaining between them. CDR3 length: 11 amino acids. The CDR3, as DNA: TGTGCCAGCGTGACAGGAGGAGGCTACACCTTC. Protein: CASVTGGGYTF.

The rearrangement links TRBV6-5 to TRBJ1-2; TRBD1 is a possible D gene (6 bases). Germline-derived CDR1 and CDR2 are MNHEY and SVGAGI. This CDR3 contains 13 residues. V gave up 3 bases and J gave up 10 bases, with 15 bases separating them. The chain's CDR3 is CASSYERTVDYTF. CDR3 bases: TGTGCCAGCAGTTATGAACGGACAGTTGACTACACCTTC.

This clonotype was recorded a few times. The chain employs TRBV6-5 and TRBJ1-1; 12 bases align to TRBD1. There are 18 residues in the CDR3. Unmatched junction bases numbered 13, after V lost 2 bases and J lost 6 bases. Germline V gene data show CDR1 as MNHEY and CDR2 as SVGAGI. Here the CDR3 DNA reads TGTGCCAGCAGTTACCCACGCCCGGGACAGGGGGCTGACCCTGAAGCTTTCTTT. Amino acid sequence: CASSYPRPGQGADPEAFF.

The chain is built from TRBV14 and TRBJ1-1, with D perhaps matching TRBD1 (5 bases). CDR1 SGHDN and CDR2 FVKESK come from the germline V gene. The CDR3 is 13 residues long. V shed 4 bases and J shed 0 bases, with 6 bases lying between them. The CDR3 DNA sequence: TGTGCCAGCAGCCGAGGGGTGAACACTGAAGCTTTCTTT. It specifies CASSRGVNTEAFF.

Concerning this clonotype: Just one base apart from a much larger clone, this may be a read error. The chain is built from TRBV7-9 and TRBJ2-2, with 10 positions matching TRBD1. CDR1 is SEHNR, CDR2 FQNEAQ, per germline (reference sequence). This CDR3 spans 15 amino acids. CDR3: CTSRPPGQGTGELFF. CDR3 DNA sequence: TGTACCAGCAGACCTCCGGGACAGGGGACCGGGGAGCTGTTTTTT.

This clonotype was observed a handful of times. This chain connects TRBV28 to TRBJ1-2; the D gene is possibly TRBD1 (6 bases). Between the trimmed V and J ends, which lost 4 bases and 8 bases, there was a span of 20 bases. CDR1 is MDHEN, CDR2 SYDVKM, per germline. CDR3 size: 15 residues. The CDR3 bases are TGTGCCAGCAGTTCCCTCCCGCTACAGGGTGGAGGCTACACCTTC. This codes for CASSSLPLQGGGYTF.

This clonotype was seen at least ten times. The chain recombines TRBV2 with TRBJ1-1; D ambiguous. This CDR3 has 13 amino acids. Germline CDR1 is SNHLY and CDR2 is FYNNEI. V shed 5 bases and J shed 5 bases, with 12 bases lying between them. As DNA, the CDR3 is TGTGCCAGCAGTCGGGAGTTGCAGACTGAAGCTTTCTTT. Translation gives CASSRELQTEAFF.

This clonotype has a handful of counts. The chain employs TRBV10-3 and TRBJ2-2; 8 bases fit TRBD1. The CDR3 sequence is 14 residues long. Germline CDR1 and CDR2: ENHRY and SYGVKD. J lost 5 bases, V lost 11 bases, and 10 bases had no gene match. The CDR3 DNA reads TGTGCCTCTTACGGACAGGGTAGAACCGGGGAGCTGTTTTTT. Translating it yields CASYGQGRTGELFF.

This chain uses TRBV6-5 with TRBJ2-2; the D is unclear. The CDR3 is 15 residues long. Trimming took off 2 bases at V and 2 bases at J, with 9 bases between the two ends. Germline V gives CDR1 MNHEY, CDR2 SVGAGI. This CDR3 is CASSYPADNTGELFF. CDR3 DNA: TGTGCCAGCAGTTACCCGGCGGATAACACCGGGGAGCTGTTTTTT.

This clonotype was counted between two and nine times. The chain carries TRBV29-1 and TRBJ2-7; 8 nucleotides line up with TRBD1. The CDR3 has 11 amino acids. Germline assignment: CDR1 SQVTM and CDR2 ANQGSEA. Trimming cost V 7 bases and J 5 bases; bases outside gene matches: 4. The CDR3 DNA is TGCAGCGCTTTGACAGGGGACGAGCAGTACTTC. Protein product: CSALTGDEQYF.

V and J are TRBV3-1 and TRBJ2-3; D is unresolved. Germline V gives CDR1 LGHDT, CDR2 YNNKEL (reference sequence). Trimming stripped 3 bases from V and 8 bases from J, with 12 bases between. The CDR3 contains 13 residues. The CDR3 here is CASSHGISATQYF. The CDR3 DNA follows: TGTGCCAGCAGCCATGGTATCAGCGCTACGCAGTATTTT.

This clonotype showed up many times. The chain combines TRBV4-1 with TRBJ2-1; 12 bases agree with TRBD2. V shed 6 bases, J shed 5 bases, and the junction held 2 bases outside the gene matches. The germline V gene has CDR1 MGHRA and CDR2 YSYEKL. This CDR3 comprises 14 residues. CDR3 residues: CASRLAGGDNEQFF. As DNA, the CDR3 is TGCGCCAGCAGACTAGCGGGGGGAGACAATGAGCAGTTCTTC.

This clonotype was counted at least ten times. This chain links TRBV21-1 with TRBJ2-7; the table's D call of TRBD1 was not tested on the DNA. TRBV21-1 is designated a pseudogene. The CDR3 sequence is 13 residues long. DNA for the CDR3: TGTGCCCCCATACCGGGACCGCCCTGGGAGCAGTACGTC. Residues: CAPIPGPPWEQYV.

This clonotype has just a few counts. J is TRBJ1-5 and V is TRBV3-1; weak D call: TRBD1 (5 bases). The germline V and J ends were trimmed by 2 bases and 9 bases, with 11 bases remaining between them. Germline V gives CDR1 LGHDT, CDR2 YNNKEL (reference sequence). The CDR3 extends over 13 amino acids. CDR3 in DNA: TGTGCCAGCAGCCAACCAGGGATGTGGCCCCAGCATTTT. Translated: CASSQPGMWPQHF.

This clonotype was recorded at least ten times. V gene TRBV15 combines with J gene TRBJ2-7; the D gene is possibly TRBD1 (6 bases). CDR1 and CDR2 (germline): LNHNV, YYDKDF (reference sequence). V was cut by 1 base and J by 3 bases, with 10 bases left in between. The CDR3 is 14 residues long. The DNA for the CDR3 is TGTGCCACCAGCAGAGGACAGGCGTTCTACGAGCAGTACTTC. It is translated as CATSRGQAFYEQYF.